Shown below are 18 T cell receptor beta chains from a single sample sequenced in a study of cytomegalovirus exposure and HLA in healthy donors. The PCR contained 60 Vbeta and 13 Jbeta primers. The repertoire was sequenced with immunoSEQ multiplex PCR; TCRdb's copy has only in-frame clones and lacks some. The sample carries hundreds of thousands of clones, 78% recorded once. The source material was PBMCs. These receptors were obtained from a male donor in good health and CMV-seronegative.

The gene calls are TRBV18 and TRBJ1-5; 9 bases map to TRBD1. Germline V gene sequence: CDR1 KGHSH, CDR2 LQKENI. With 0 bases clipped from V and 3 bases from J, the junction kept 6 bases outside the gene matches. CDR3 size: 17 residues. The CDR3 loop is CASSPPRTGGFNQPQHF. The DNA of the CDR3 is TGTGCCAGCTCACCACCAAGAACAGGGGGCTTCAATCAGCCCCAGCATTTT.

The rearrangement joins TRBV19 to TRBJ2-1, with no clear D. Trimming left V 1 base short and J 8 bases short, with 9 bases between. CDR3 length equals 13 residues. Germline-derived CDR1 and CDR2 are LNHDA and SQIVND (reference sequence). CDR3 sequence reads: CASSIVLFDEQFF. DNA for the CDR3: TGTGCCAGTAGTATAGTTCTTTTCGATGAGCAGTTCTTC.

The chain carries TRBV7-2 and TRBJ1-1; D is uncertain. The CDR3 totals 14 residues. Germline V gene sequence: CDR1 SGHTA, CDR2 FQGNSA. Trimming took 5 bases from V and 1 from J, leaving 11 bases between them. CDR3 DNA sequence: TGTGCCAGCAGCGGCGGACGGGGGAACACTGAAGCTTTCTTT. Its translation is CASSGGRGNTEAFF.

This clone appeared once. Its ends do not fully match the called genes, so a read error is possible. This chain connects TRBV7-9 to TRBJ2-3, with D perhaps TRBD1 (6 bases). Germline lookup yields CDR1 SEHNR and CDR2 FQNEAQ (reference sequence). CDR3 size: 14 residues. CDR3 nucleotides: TGTTCCAGCAGCTTAGGCAGGGGCCCAGATACGCAGTATTTT. Protein: CSSSLGRGPDTQYF.

The chain links TRBV5-1 to TRBJ2-7, with 8 bases fitting TRBD2. This CDR3 region has 16 residues. Per the germline V gene, CDR1 is SGHRS and CDR2 is YFSETQ. J was trimmed by 1 base and V by 3 bases; bases with no gene match: 9. CDR3 amino acids: CASSWGGAGVSYEQYF. CDR3 DNA: TGCGCCAGCAGCTGGGGGGGAGCGGGAGTGTCCTACGAGCAGTACTTC.

The gene calls are TRBV7-3 and TRBJ2-3, with 9 bases matching TRBD2. Per the germline V gene, CDR1 is SGHTA and CDR2 is FQGTGA. This CDR3 comprises 13 residues. After removal of 4 bases from V and 11 bases from J, the junction contained 7 bases not matched to a gene. The CDR3 loop is CASSSIAGERQYF. The DNA of the CDR3 is TGTGCCAGCAGCTCAATAGCGGGAGAACGGCAGTATTTT.

Comment on this clone: The junction departs from the called germline gene at one end, perhaps through a read error. The chain couples TRBV10-1 to TRBJ2-7; D remains ambiguous. Looked up from germline, CDR1 is WNHNN and CDR2 is SYGVQD (reference sequence). The CDR3 covers 14 residues. CDR3 bases: TGCGCCAGCAGTGACTTCTTGGTGGGCCACGAGCAGTGCTTC. Protein product: CASSDFLVGHEQCF.

The chain joins TRBV14 to TRBJ1-1; 7 bases are shared with TRBD1. Germline V lookup: CDR1 SGHDN, CDR2 FVKESK. This CDR3 region has 13 residues. V trimming: 3 bases; J trimming: 4 bases; junction bases outside the gene matches: 2. In nucleotides, the CDR3 is TGTGCCAGCAGCCAGCACAGGGGCACTGAAGCTTTCTTT. Encoded protein: CASSQHRGTEAFF.

The V gene is TRBV27, the J gene TRBJ2-5; 9 bases align to TRBD1. This CDR3 is 17 amino acids long. Unmatched junction bases numbered 11, after V lost 1 base and J lost 5 bases. Germline-derived CDR1 and CDR2 are MNHEY and SMNVEV (reference sequence). The CDR3 loop reads CASSLWGTGTTLETQYF. The CDR3 nucleotides are TGTGCCAGCAGTTTATGGGGGACAGGGACGACCCTGGAGACCCAGTACTTC.

This clone was detected a few times. For the CDR3, the DNA is TGTGCCAGTGGCGGGGGCAGGAGGAATCAGCCCCAGCATTTT. Protein: CASGGGRRNQPQHF. V is TRBV19 and J is TRBJ1-5; perhaps TRBD1 as D (6 bases). This CDR3 is 14 amino acids long. The germline V gene encodes CDR1 LNHDA and CDR2 SQIVND (reference sequence). The V gene lost 8 bases and the J gene lost 4 bases, with 15 bases spanning the gap.

The J gene is TRBJ1-1, the V gene TRBV29-1; the match to TRBD1 covers 7 bases. The germline gives CDR1 SQVTM, CDR2 ANQGSEA. Trimming at V came to 7 bases and at J to 1 base, leaving 6 bases not matched to a gene. The CDR3 has 13 amino acids. The CDR3 region has the DNA TGCAGCGCACAGGGGCCTTCGAACACTGAAGCTTTCTTT. It yields the protein CSAQGPSNTEAFF.

The chain combines TRBV5-1 with TRBJ2-1, with 9 nucleotides matching TRBD2. The CDR3 spans 15 residues. V shed 2 bases and J 8 bases; nucleotides not matched to a gene: 8. Germline loops: CDR1 SGHRS, CDR2 YFSETQ. The CDR3 region has the DNA TGCGCCAGCAGCTTATTGAGCGGGAGGTTCGATGAGCAGTTCTTC. This encodes CASSLLSGRFDEQFF.

The chain has TRBV28 and TRBJ2-2, with D possibly being TRBD1 (8 bases). Germline CDR1 and CDR2: MDHEN and SYDVKM. The CDR3 spans 15 residues. The germline V and J ends were trimmed by 4 bases and 5 bases, with 14 bases remaining between them. CDR3 loop: CASSSTGGGTGELFF. As DNA, the CDR3 is TGTGCCAGCAGTTCCACAGGGGGGGGGACCGGGGAGCTGTTTTTT.

This clone was seen a handful of times. The chain is built from TRBV6-5 and TRBJ1-2; 8 bases match TRBD1. CDR1 is MNHEY and CDR2 is SVGAGI in the germline V gene. This CDR3 spans 14 amino acids. The V gene end was trimmed by 2 bases and the J gene end by 8 bases; junction bases not matched to a gene: 7. This CDR3 reads CASSYATGGMGYTF. CDR3 nucleotide sequence: TGTGCCAGCAGTTACGCTACAGGGGGTATGGGCTACACCTTC.

The genes are TRBV11-1 and TRBJ2-6; D perhaps matches TRBD1 (6 bases). CDR1 SGHAT and CDR2 FQDESV come from the germline V gene (reference sequence). V was trimmed by 2 bases and J by 4 bases, leaving 21 bases between them. The CDR3 sequence is 19 residues long. CDR3 nucleotides: TGTGCCAGCAGCTTAAGCTGGGAACAGGGAGTAGACGGGGCCAACGTCCTGACTTTC. It specifies CASSLSWEQGVDGANVLTF.

The genes are TRBV9 and TRBJ2-7; TRBD2 matches 8 bases. The CDR3 is made up of 13 amino acids. Per germline, CDR1 SGDLS and CDR2 YYNGEE. V shed 3 bases and J 4 bases; nucleotides not matched to a gene: 3. This CDR3 is CASSGTSSYEQYF. The CDR3, as DNA: TGTGCCAGCAGCGGGACTAGCAGTTACGAGCAGTACTTC.

The chain has TRBV7-9 and TRBJ2-3, with no clear D. This CDR3 is 13 amino acids long. V was shortened by 3 bases and J by 5 bases, with 9 bases between the two germline ends. Germline V gene sequence: CDR1 SEHNR, CDR2 FQNEAQ (reference sequence). The CDR3 protein is CASSLYGGDTQYF. CDR3 sequence (DNA): TGTGCCAGCAGCTTGTATGGCGGAGATACGCAGTATTTT.

The chain employs TRBV18 and TRBJ2-6; 9 bases map to TRBD1. From germline, CDR1 is KGHSH and CDR2 LQKENI. J gave up 0 bases and V 3 bases, and 15 bases lay outside the gene matches. This CDR3 is built from 21 residues. DNA for the CDR3: TGTGCCAGCTCACCTTATCCGGGACAGGGACTTGGGCACTCTGGGGCCAACGTCCTGACTTTC. As protein: CASSPYPGQGLGHSGANVLTF.